This record looks at one TCR beta chain sequence and its context. This entry comes from a study of blood T cell repertoires in COVID-19. Study overall: COVID-19 samples collected from the United States, Italy and Spain covered acute and convalescent phases.

Enrollment of patients from Seattle took place during active infection, with longitudinal follow-up. Original handling: By means of reference gene primer amplification, nucleated cell counts were estimated. Measured with immunoSEQ multiplex PCR; TCRdb has only the in-frame clones, and not every one. The V and J calls and clone size are taken from that table; D and trimming were inferred from the DNA. The table has 100,000 to 150,000 clones, roughly 86% seen once; the top ten hold roughly an eighth. Germline V gives CDR1 SGHAT, CDR2 FQDESV (reference sequence). The V and J ends lost 3 bases and 2 bases respectively, with 6 bases between them. The CDR3 sequence is 13 residues long.

The rearrangement uses TRBV11-1 and TRBJ2-3; perhaps TRBD1 as D (5 bases). This clonotype was obtained from an older woman with COVID-19, enrolled during active disease. What was sequenced was peripheral blood. CDR3 bases: TGTGCCAGCAGCTTCAGGGTCACAGATACGCAGTATTTT. Its translation: CASSFRVTDTQYF.